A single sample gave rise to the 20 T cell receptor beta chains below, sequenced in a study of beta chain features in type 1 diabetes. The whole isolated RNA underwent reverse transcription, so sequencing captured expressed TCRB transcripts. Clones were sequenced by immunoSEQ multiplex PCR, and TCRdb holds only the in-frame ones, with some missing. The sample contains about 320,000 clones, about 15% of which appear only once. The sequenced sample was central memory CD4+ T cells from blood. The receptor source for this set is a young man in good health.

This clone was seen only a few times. CDR3 sequence (DNA): TGTGCCAGCAGTGGCGGAATCAATCAGCCCCAGCATTTT. Protein product: CASSGGINQPQHF. The chain has TRBV2 and TRBJ1-5; D ambiguous. The CDR3 sequence is 13 residues long. CDR1 SNHLY and CDR2 FYNNEI come from the germline V gene. The V end lost 4 bases, the J end lost 3 bases, and 7 bases lay between the germline ends.

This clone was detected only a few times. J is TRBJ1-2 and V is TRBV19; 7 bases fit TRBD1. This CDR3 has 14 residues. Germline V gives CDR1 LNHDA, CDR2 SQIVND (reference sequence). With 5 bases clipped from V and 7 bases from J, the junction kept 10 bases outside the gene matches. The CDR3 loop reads CASSPRQGWGGYTF. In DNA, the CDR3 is TGTGCCAGTAGTCCACGACAGGGTTGGGGTGGCTACACCTTC.

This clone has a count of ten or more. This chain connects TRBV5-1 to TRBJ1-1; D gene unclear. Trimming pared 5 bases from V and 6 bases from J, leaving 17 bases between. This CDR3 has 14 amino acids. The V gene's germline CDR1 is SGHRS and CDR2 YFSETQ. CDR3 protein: CASRRSGSPSEAFF. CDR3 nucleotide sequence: TGCGCCAGCAGGCGAAGCGGCTCCCCATCTGAAGCTTTCTTT.

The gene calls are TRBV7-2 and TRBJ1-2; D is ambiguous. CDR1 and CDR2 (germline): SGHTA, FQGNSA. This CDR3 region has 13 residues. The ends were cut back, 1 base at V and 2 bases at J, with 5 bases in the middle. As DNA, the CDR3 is TGTGCCAGCAGCTTAGACAAGAACTATGGCTACACCTTC. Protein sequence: CASSLDKNYGYTF.

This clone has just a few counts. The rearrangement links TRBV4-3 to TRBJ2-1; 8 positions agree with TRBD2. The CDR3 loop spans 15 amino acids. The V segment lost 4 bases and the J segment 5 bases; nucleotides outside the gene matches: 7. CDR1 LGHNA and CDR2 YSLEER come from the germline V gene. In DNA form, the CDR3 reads TGCGCCAGCAGCCGAGGCGGGGGGACTGACAATGAGCAGTTCTTC. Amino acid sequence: CASSRGGGTDNEQFF.

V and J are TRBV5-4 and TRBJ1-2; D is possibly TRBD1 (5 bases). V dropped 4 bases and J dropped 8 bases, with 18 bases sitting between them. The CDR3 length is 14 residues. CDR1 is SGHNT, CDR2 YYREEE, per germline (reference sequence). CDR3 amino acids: CASSHTRGLSGYTF. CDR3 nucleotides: TGTGCCAGCAGCCACACGCGGGGACTCTCCGGCTACACCTTC.

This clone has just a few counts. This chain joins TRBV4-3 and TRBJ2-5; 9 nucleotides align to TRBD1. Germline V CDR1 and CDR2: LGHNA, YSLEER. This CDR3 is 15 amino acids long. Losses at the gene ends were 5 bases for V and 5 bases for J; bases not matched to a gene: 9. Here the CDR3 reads CASSTIQGAGETQYF. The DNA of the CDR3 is TGCGCCAGCAGCACCATACAGGGGGCAGGGGAGACCCAGTACTTC.

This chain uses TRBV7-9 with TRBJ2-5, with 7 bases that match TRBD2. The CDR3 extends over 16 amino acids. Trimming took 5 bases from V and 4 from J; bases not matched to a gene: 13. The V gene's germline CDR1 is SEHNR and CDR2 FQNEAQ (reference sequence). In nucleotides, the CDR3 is TGTGCCAGCAGCCGAGGTGGCCGACTAGCAGTAGAGACCCAGTACTTC. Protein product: CASSRGGRLAVETQYF.

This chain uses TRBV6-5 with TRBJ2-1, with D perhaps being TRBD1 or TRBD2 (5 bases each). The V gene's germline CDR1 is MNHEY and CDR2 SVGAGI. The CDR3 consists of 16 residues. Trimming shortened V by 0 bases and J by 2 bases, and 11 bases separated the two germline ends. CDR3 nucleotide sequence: TGTGCCAGCAGTTACTCTAGAGGGACCACCTACAATGAGCAGTTCTTC. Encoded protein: CASSYSRGTTYNEQFF.

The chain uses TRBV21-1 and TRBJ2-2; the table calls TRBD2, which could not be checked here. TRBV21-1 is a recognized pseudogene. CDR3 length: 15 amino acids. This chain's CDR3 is CASSHSGSNTGELFF. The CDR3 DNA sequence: TGTGCCAGCAGCCATAGCGGGTCGAACACCGGGGAGCTGTTTTTT.

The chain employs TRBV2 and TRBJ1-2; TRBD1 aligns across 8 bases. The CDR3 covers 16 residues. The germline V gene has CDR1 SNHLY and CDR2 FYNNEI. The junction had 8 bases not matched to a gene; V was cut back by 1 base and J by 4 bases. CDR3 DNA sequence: TGTGCCAGCAGTGAAGACCGTGGGACAGGCCGCTATGGCTACACCTTC. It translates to CASSEDRGTGRYGYTF.

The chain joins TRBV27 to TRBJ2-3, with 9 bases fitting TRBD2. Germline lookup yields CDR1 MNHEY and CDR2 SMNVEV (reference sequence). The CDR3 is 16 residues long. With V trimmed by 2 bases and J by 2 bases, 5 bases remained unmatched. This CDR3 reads CASSLDLAGYTDTQYF. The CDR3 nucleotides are TGTGCCAGCAGTTTAGATCTAGCGGGATACACAGATACGCAGTATTTT.

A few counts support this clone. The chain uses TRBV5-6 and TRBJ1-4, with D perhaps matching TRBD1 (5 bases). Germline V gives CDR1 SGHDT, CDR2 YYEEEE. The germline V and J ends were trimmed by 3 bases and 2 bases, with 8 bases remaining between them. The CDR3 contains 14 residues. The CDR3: CASSYGGTNEKLFF. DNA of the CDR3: TGTGCCAGCAGCTATGGGGGTACTAATGAAAAACTGTTTTTT.

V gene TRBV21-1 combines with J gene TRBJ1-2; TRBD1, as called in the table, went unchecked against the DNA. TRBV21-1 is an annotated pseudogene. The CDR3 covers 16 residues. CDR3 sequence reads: CASIRTGAPLNYGYTF. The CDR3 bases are TGTGCCAGCATTAGGACAGGGGCTCCCCTTAACTATGGCTACACCTTC.

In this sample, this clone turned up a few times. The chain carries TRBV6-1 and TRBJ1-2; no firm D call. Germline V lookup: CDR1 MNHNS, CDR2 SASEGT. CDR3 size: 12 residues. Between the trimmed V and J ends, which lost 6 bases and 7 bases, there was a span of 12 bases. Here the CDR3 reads CASSSVGSGYTF. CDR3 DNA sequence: TGTGCCAGCAGCTCGGTAGGGAGTGGCTACACCTTC.

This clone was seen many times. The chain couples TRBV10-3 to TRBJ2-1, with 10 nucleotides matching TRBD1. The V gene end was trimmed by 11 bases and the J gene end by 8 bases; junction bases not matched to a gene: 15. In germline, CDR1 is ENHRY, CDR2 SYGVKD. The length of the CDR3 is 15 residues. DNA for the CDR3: TGTGCCGGATCAACCGGGACAGGGGCTGGGGATGAGCAGTTCTTC. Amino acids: CAGSTGTGAGDEQFF.

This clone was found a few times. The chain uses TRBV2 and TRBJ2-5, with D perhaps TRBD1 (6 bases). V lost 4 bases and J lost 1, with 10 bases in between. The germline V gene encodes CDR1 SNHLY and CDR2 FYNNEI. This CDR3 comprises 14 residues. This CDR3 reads CASSGNRVQETQYF. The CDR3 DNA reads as TGTGCCAGCAGTGGGAACAGGGTCCAAGAGACCCAGTACTTC.

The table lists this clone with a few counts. This CDR3 reads CASTDSGGAGQPQHF. Here the CDR3 DNA reads TGTGCCAGCACCGACTCCGGCGGGGCAGGGCAGCCCCAGCATTTT. V is TRBV6-1 and J is TRBJ1-5, with D perhaps matching TRBD1 (5 bases). CDR1 MNHNS and CDR2 SASEGT come from the germline V gene. This CDR3 region has 15 residues. Trimming took off 7 bases at V and 7 bases at J, with 20 bases between the two ends.

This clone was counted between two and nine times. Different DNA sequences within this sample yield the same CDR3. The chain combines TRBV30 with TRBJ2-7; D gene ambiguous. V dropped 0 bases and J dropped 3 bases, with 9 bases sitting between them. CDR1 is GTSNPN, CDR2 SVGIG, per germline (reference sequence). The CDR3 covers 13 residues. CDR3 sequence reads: CAWSVSLYYEQYV. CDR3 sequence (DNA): TGTGCCTGGAGTGTAAGCCTCTACTACGAGCAGTACGTC.

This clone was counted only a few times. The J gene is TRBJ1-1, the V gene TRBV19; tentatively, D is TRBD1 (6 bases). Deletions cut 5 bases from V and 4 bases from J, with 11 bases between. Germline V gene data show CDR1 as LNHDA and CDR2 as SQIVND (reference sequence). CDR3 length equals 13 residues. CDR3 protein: CASSQQGSTEAFF. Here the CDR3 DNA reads TGTGCCAGTAGTCAACAGGGTAGCACTGAAGCTTTCTTT. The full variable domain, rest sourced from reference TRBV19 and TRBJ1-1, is DGGITQSPKYLFRKEGQNVTLSCEQNLNHDAMYWYRQDPGQGLRLIYYSQIVNDFQKGDIAEGYSVSREKKESFPLTVTSAQKNPTAFYLCASSQQGSTEAFFGQGTRLTVV.